The 2 T cell receptor beta chains below come from one sample, sequenced in a study of vaccination and CD4 T cells after COVID-19 (dated by TCRdb to between 2021 and 2024). In the paper's terms, the treatment or condition label means: approximately 9-day PBMC culture with coronavirus spike peptide pools or control peptides (ViraFEST assay). No antigens are known for them. Receptor amplification or capture employed PCR. Reads for this sample came from an Illumina iSeq 100. DNA from cultured CD4+ T cells underwent TCR sequencing with the Oncomine TCR Beta short-read assay at the Johns Hopkins FTIC core. Using fastp trimming at Q25 and MiXCR clonotype assembly, TCRdb reanalyzed the public sequencing data and kept in-frame beta chains. Each CDR3 protein gets just one entry, which takes the most common genes and DNA from the rows behind it. The table for this sample lists about 12,000 distinct CDR3 sequences; around half of them were counted only once. The ten largest clones take up about a sixth of the sample.

This sample comprised cultured CD4+ T cells from blood, obtained after SARS-CoV-2 vaccination. The receptors shown here come from a human donor with COVID-19.

The CDR3 reads CASSIPGQGGNEQFF. The CDR3 nucleotides read TGTGCCAGCAGCATACCGGGCCAGGGGGGCAATGAGCAGTTCTTC. The chain carries TRBV7-8 and TRBJ2-1; maybe TRBD1 (7 bases). Germline CDR1 is SGHVS and CDR2 is FQNEAQ. The CDR3 contains 15 residues. The V end was cut by 5 bases, the J end by 6 bases, with 17 bases between.

This clonotype was counted a few times. The chain combines TRBV20-1 with TRBJ1-2, with D possibly being TRBD1 (6 bases). Germline V lookup: CDR1 DFQATT, CDR2 SNEGSKA (reference sequence). CDR3 length: 12 residues. The ends were cut back, 7 bases at V and 4 bases at J, with 13 bases in the middle. The CDR3 reads CSGGGGGYGYTF. The CDR3 coding sequence is TGCAGTGGGGGAGGGGGTGGCTATGGCTACACCTTC.